Presented here are 16 T cell receptor beta chains from one specimen sequenced in a study of blood T cell repertoires in COVID-19. TCRdb's table, derived via immunoSEQ multiplex PCR, lists solely in-frame clones and lacks some. In the table there are around 180,000 clones, about 88% of which are singletons. Sequencing used peripheral blood. Every receptor here comes from a man between 60 and 75 years old with acute or convalescent COVID-19.

This chain joins TRBV15 and TRBJ2-2, with 9 bases fitting TRBD1. This CDR3 is built from 15 residues. The germline V gene encodes CDR1 LNHNV and CDR2 YYDKDF (reference sequence). After removal of 3 bases from V and 7 bases from J, the junction contained 6 bases not matched to a gene. The CDR3 DNA sequence: TGTGCCACCAGCAGGACAGGGGGAGTGGGCGGGGAGCTGTTTTTT. Its translation: CATSRTGGVGGELFF. Based on the CDR3 plus reference TRBV15 and TRBJ2-2, the full variable domain is DAMVIQNPRYQVTQFGKPVTLSCSQTLNHNVMYWYQQKSSQAPKLLFHYYDKDFNNEADTPDNFQSRRPNTSFCFLDIRSPGLGDTAMYLCATSRTGGVGGELFFGEGSRLTVL.

The CDR3 sequence is CASSSAQGTYYEQYF. In nucleotides, the CDR3 is TGTGCCAGCTCATCCGCACAGGGGACATACTACGAGCAGTACTTC. The chain carries TRBV18 and TRBJ2-7; 7 nucleotides align to TRBD1. The CDR3 covers 15 residues. V was pared by 5 bases and J by 3 bases, with 10 bases of the junction left unmatched. Germline-derived CDR1 and CDR2 are KGHSH and LQKENI. The full variable domain, with the rest looked up from reference TRBV18 and TRBJ2-7, is NAGVMQNPRHLVRRRGQEARLRCSPMKGHSHVYWYRQLPEEGLKFMVYLQKENIIDESGMPKERFSAEFPKEGPSILRIQQVVRGDSAAYFCASSSAQGTYYEQYFGPGTRLTVT.

This chain uses TRBV24-1 with TRBJ1-5; the match to TRBD1 covers 7 bases. CDR3 length equals 15 residues. V was clipped by 7 bases and J by 0 bases; unmatched bases: 5. CDR1 KGHDR and CDR2 SFDVKD come from the germline V gene. This CDR3 is CATSSTGDSNQPQHF. In DNA, the CDR3 is TGTGCCACCAGCTCAACAGGGGATAGCAATCAGCCCCAGCATTTT.

V and J are TRBV4-1 and TRBJ1-4; 7 nucleotides agree with TRBD1. J gave up 0 bases and V 2 bases, and 6 bases lay outside the gene matches. Germline CDR1 MGHRA, CDR2 YSYEKL. The CDR3 covers 17 residues. The chain's CDR3 is CASSQNRGIATNEKLFF. DNA of the CDR3: TGCGCCAGCAGCCAAAACAGGGGCATTGCAACTAATGAAAAACTGTTTTTT.

This clone was seen a single time. The chain recombines TRBV6-5 with TRBJ1-2, with 10 positions matching TRBD1. With V trimmed by 2 bases and J by 6 bases, 9 bases remained unmatched. This CDR3 comprises 16 residues. The germline V gene encodes CDR1 MNHEY and CDR2 SVGAGI. The chain's CDR3 is CASSYRTGGYGDGYTF. CDR3 bases: TGTGCCAGCAGTTACAGGACAGGGGGATATGGGGATGGCTACACCTTC.

The chain uses TRBV30 and TRBJ1-4; TRBD1 matches 8 bases. Per germline, CDR1 GTSNPN and CDR2 SVGIG (reference sequence). The CDR3 consists of 13 residues. V dropped 4 bases and J dropped 8; count of bases not matched to a gene: 6. The DNA for the CDR3 is TGTGCCTGGAATGGACAGGGAGGGGAAAAACTGTTTTTT. Protein product: CAWNGQGGEKLFF.

The chain recombines TRBV4-2 with TRBJ2-3; TRBD2 matches 8 bases. CDR3 length equals 16 residues. Trimming removed 4 bases from V and 1 base from J; junction bases left unmatched: 7. The germline V gene has CDR1 LGHNA and CDR2 YNFKEQ. The CDR3 bases are TGTGCCAGCAGCCCCACCCAAGCGGGGGGCACAGATACGCAGTATTTT. The encoded protein is CASSPTQAGGTDTQYF.

This clone was seen more than once but under ten times. The chain has TRBV10-3 and TRBJ2-5, with TRBD1 matching 10 bases. The CDR3 runs to 14 residues. V shed 6 bases, J shed 5 bases, and the junction held 6 bases outside the gene matches. Germline V gene data show CDR1 as ENHRY and CDR2 as SYGVKD. CDR3 protein: CAIRLDRGRETQYF. The CDR3 DNA sequence: TGTGCCATCAGGCTGGACAGGGGGAGGGAGACCCAGTACTTC.

The chain is built from TRBV11-3 and TRBJ1-2; 9 positions match TRBD1. The CDR3 spans 15 residues. CDR1 is SGHNT and CDR2 is YENEEA in the germline V gene. V gave up 4 bases and J gave up 6 bases; unmatched junction bases: 9. The CDR3 coding sequence is TGTGCCAGCAGCTCCAGAACAGGGGGCGATAATGGCTACACCTTC. It is translated as CASSSRTGGDNGYTF. Using reference TRBV11-3 and TRBJ1-2 for the parts outside the CDR3, the full variable domain is EAGVVQSPRYKIIEKKQPVAFWCNPISGHNTLYWYLQNLGQGPELLIRYENEEAVDDSQLPKDRFSAERLKGVDSTLKIQPAELGDSAVYLCASSSRTGGDNGYTFGSGTRLTVV.

This clone was detected once. The chain combines TRBV6-1 with TRBJ1-2; tentatively, D is TRBD1 (6 bases). Germline V CDR1 and CDR2: MNHNS, SASEGT. This CDR3 is built from 15 residues. The V gene lost 0 bases and the J gene lost 4 bases, with 12 bases spanning the gap. As DNA, the CDR3 is TGTGCCAGCAGTGAAGCCACAGGGTCGGGCTATGGCTACACCTTC. This encodes CASSEATGSGYGYTF.

The chain couples TRBV18 to TRBJ1-4, with D uncertain. The ends were cut back, 4 bases at V and 8 bases at J, with 8 bases in the middle. This CDR3 has 12 amino acids. The germline V gene has CDR1 KGHSH and CDR2 LQKENI. Written as DNA, the CDR3 is TGTGCCAGCTCACGCAACGAGGAAAAACTGTTTTTT. Its translation is CASSRNEEKLFF.

The V gene is TRBV2, the J gene TRBJ1-5; 12 positions agree with TRBD1. V dropped 8 bases and J dropped 6; count of bases not matched to a gene: 5. The CDR3 has 14 amino acids. CDR1 and CDR2 from the germline V gene are SNHLY and FYNNEI. CDR3 sequence reads: CASLRDRGLQPQHF. Written as DNA, the CDR3 is TGTGCCAGCCTCCGGGACAGGGGGCTTCAGCCCCAGCATTTT.

The DNA of the CDR3 is TGTGCCAGCTCACCCGGGACAGGAAATGGCTACACCTTC. It yields the protein CASSPGTGNGYTF. The gene calls are TRBV6-4 and TRBJ1-2; 8 bases agree with TRBD1. J lost 6 bases, V lost 8 bases, and 8 bases had no gene match. Germline V lookup: CDR1 MRHNA, CDR2 SNTAGT. The CDR3 covers 13 residues.

The count of this clone is one. The chain employs TRBV4-1 and TRBJ2-7, with 11 nucleotides matching TRBD1. The V gene end was trimmed by 0 bases and the J gene end by 2 bases; junction bases not matched to a gene: 9. The CDR3 is made up of 18 amino acids. The germline CDR1 and CDR2 sequences are MGHRA and YSYEKL. CDR3: CASSQDEDRGPTPYEQYV. As DNA, the CDR3 is TGCGCCAGCAGCCAAGATGAGGACAGGGGGCCAACTCCCTACGAGCAGTACGTC.

V usage is TRBV19 and J usage is TRBJ1-1; D might be TRBD1 (6 bases). The CDR3 is 16 residues long. Trimming took off 3 bases at V and 1 base at J, with 15 bases between the two ends. In germline, CDR1 is LNHDA, CDR2 SQIVND (reference sequence). CDR3 nucleotide sequence: TGTGCCAGTAGTATGGGACGGGGAGGGGGGAACACTGAAGCTTTCTTT. This encodes CASSMGRGGGNTEAFF.

The chain joins TRBV7-2 to TRBJ1-5, with 8 bases matching TRBD1. Trimming cost V 5 bases and J 2 bases; bases outside gene matches: 11. Germline V CDR1 and CDR2: SGHTA, FQGNSA. This CDR3 spans 17 amino acids. CDR3 DNA sequence: TGTGCCAGCAGCCAGAGGGGGACAGGCATCGGCAATCAGCCCCAGCATTTT. Amino acids: CASSQRGTGIGNQPQHF. The whole variable domain, remainder taken from reference TRBV7-2 and TRBJ1-5, is GAGVSQSPSNKVTEKGKDVELRCDPISGHTALYWYRQSLGQGLEFLIYFQGNSAPDKSGLPSDRFSAERTGGSVSTLTIQRTQQEDSAVYLCASSQRGTGIGNQPQHFGDGTRLSIL.